This T cell receptor beta chain derives from a study of OX40 agonist ivuxolimab in advanced cancers. At the level of the study: It was ivuxolimab, an agonistic anti-OX40 (CD134) antibody, that patients were treated with. Those treated in dose escalation had hepatocellular carcinoma, melanoma, renal cell cancer or head and neck cancer. Overall study results and limits: Antigen specificity remained undetermined for the expanded peripheral T cells.

Produced via immunoSEQ multiplex PCR; TCRdb's table is partial and in-frame only. The sample consists of 44,000 or so clones, 65% to 85% of them appearing once. CDR3 size: 12 residues. Germline values: CDR1 SSHAT, CDR2 FNYEAQ (reference sequence). For this clone: The antigen is unknown.

Specimen: CD4+ or CD8+ T cells sorted from blood, collected in a trial of the OX40 agonist ivuxolimab. The clonotype originates from an adult with an advanced solid tumor such as melanoma, head and neck, liver or kidney cancer. The chain uses TRBV7-7 and TRBJ2-5; D is unclear. The DNA matches TRBJ2-7 better at its end, which makes the J call doubtful. CDR3 in DNA: TGTGCCAGCAGCCCAGGCCGGCCCGAGCAGTACTTC. Amino acids: CASSPGRPEQYF.